This T cell receptor beta chain was sequenced for a study of T cell responses to AZD1222 COVID-19 vaccine. Study findings and constraints: Among those given AZD1222, only five or six were seropositive at baseline. Reports indicate that nearly half of spike-specific TCRs are directed at unmutated variant regions. After the peak T cell response, and only then, were repertoires sampled.

With respect to this clone: As yet, its antigen is unknown. The same CDR3 also results from other DNA sequences found in this sample.

Sequencing was performed with immunoSEQ multiplex PCR; in TCRdb, only in-frame clones are kept and a portion is missing. The data show tens of thousands of clones, with 90% to 95% seen just once and around 4.9% held by the top ten. CDR3 size: 12 residues. Germline V gene lookup returns CDR1 DFQATT and CDR2 SNEGSKA (reference sequence). Trimming took 3 bases from V and 8 from J, leaving 10 bases between them. The receptor was derived from an adult in good health. The sequences come from peripheral blood, collected on day 0 of AZD1222 vaccination. This chain links TRBV20-1 with TRBJ1-4; no reliable D call. The CDR3 DNA sequence: TGCAGTGCTAGTTGGGTACAAGAAAAACTGTTTTTT. Translation: CSASWVQEKLFF.